These T cell receptor beta chains were read from a single sample in a study of OX40 agonist ivuxolimab in advanced cancers. Data came from immunoSEQ multiplex PCR; TCRdb stores just in-frame clones and leaves some out. The table has under 70,000 clones, approximately 86% seen once; the top ten hold about 12%. This sample comprised CD4+ or CD8+ T cells sorted from blood, obtained in a trial of the OX40 agonist ivuxolimab. All receptors derive from an adult with an advanced solid tumor such as melanoma, head and neck, liver or kidney cancer. Both conserved end residues are part of each CDR3. The order of the fields is clone size, D gene, J gene, V gene, CDR3 DNA, CDR3 protein. D genes are given only for firm matches. Not all rows give a size; the values are once, few, many and, for expanded clones, a class.

clone size: -
D gene: -
J gene: TRBJ1-5
V gene: TRBV25-1
CDR3 DNA: TGTGCCAGCAGTTCCAGTACCAATCAGCCCCAGCATTTT
CDR3 protein: CASSSSTNQPQHF

clone size: -
D gene: TRBD1
J gene: TRBJ1-2
V gene: TRBV19
CDR3 DNA: TGTGCCAGTAGTATAGTCGGGACAGGGGTCTATGGCTACACCTTC
CDR3 protein: CASSIVGTGVYGYTF

clone size: -
D gene: -
J gene: TRBJ1-2
V gene: TRBV4-3
CDR3 DNA: TGCGCCAGCAGCCGAGACAGGACTGAGTTGGGCTACACCTTC
CDR3 protein: CASSRDRTELGYTF

clone size: -
D gene: -
J gene: TRBJ2-7
V gene: TRBV28
CDR3 DNA: TGTGCCAGCAGTCCTCTTGGGGGAGAACCCTACGAGCAGTACTTC
CDR3 protein: CASSPLGGEPYEQYF

clone size: -
D gene: -
J gene: TRBJ1-1
V gene: TRBV10-3
CDR3 DNA: TGTGCCATCAGTGATGAGATTCGGGATACTGAAGCTTTCTTT
CDR3 protein: CAISDEIRDTEAFF

clone size: -
D gene: -
J gene: TRBJ2-2
V gene: TRBV27
CDR3 DNA: TGTGCCAGCAGTTTCGGACTCACCGGGGAGCTGTTTTTT
CDR3 protein: CASSFGLTGELFF

clone size: few
D gene: -
J gene: TRBJ1-2
V gene: TRBV9
CDR3 DNA: TGTGCCAGCAGCGTTGGGAGAGACTATGGCTACACCTTC
CDR3 protein: CASSVGRDYGYTF

clone size: -
D gene: -
J gene: TRBJ2-7
V gene: TRBV9
CDR3 DNA: TGTGCCAGCAGCGTAGGGGGCGGAACCTACGAGCAGTACTTC
CDR3 protein: CASSVGGGTYEQYF

clone size: -
D gene: TRBD2
J gene: TRBJ2-5
V gene: TRBV7-9
CDR3 DNA: TGTGCCAGCAGTTACCCTTCCGGGACTACTGACCCTGAAGAGACCCAGTACTTC
CDR3 protein: CASSYPSGTTDPEETQYF

clone size: -
D gene: TRBD2
J gene: TRBJ2-1
V gene: TRBV6-4
CDR3 DNA: TGTGCCAGCAGTGACCTTCCTAGCGGGGCCGATGAGCAGTTCTTC
CDR3 protein: CASSDLPSGADEQFF

clone size: -
D gene: TRBD1
J gene: TRBJ2-5
V gene: TRBV7-9
CDR3 DNA: TGTGCCAGCAGCTTAGGGTGGGGGACAGGGGAAGAGACCCAGTACTTC
CDR3 protein: CASSLGWGTGEETQYF

clone size: -
D gene: -
J gene: TRBJ2-5
V gene: TRBV5-1
CDR3 DNA: TGCGCCAGCCCCCCACAGGACCAAGAGACCCAGTACTTC
CDR3 protein: CASPPQDQETQYF

clone size: -
D gene: TRBD2
J gene: TRBJ2-3
V gene: TRBV6-5
CDR3 DNA: TGTGCCAGCAGTTCTCTAGCGGGGGAGTATTTT
CDR3 protein: CASSSLAGEYF

clone size: -
D gene: -
J gene: TRBJ1-2
V gene: TRBV19
CDR3 DNA: TGTGCCAGTAGTGTGGACAGCAGGGACGGCTACACCTTC
CDR3 protein: CASSVDSRDGYTF

clone size: -
D gene: -
J gene: TRBJ2-1
V gene: TRBV11-3
CDR3 DNA: TGTGCCAGCAGCTTAGGGGCAGGGAACTCCTACAATGAGCAGTTCTTC
CDR3 protein: CASSLGAGNSYNEQFF

clone size: -
D gene: -
J gene: TRBJ2-3
V gene: TRBV6-5
CDR3 DNA: TGTGCCAGCAGTTATGAGGAATCCACAGATACGCAGTATTTT
CDR3 protein: CASSYEESTDTQYF

clone size: -
D gene: -
J gene: TRBJ2-7
V gene: TRBV5-1
CDR3 DNA: TGCGCCAGCAGCTTGGAGGCTAGACCCAACTACGAGCAGTACTTC
CDR3 protein: CASSLEARPNYEQYF

clone size: -
D gene: -
J gene: TRBJ1-2
V gene: TRBV6-5
CDR3 DNA: TGTGCCAGCAGTTACTCGAGCGGGGAGTATGGCTATGGCTACACCTTC
CDR3 protein: CASSYSSGEYGYGYTF

clone size: medium-sized
D gene: -
J gene: TRBJ2-7
V gene: TRBV4-3
CDR3 DNA: TGCGCCAGCAGCCAAGACCGGGACTTTTCCTCCTACGAGCAGTACTTC
CDR3 protein: CASSQDRDFSSYEQYF

clone size: -
D gene: TRBD1
J gene: TRBJ2-5
V gene: TRBV7-7
CDR3 DNA: TGTGCTAGCAGCTTAGATACCGGGACAGGGTACGAGACCCAGTACTTC
CDR3 protein: CASSLDTGTGYETQYF

clone size: -
D gene: -
J gene: TRBJ2-7
V gene: TRBV11-1
CDR3 DNA: TGTGCCAGCAGCCACGGGGCCTACTCCTACGAGCAGTACTTC
CDR3 protein: CASSHGAYSYEQYF

clone size: few
D gene: TRBD1
J gene: TRBJ1-1
V gene: TRBV6-5
CDR3 DNA: TGTGCCAGCAGACGACAGGGGGGGACTGAAGCTTTCTTT
CDR3 protein: CASRRQGGTEAFF

clone size: -
D gene: TRBD1
J gene: TRBJ2-2
V gene: TRBV27
CDR3 DNA: TGTGCCAGCACTCACGTCGACAGGGCGAGCACCGGGGAGCTGTTTTTT
CDR3 protein: CASTHVDRASTGELFF

clone size: -
D gene: TRBD1
J gene: TRBJ2-7
V gene: TRBV9
CDR3 DNA: TGTGCCAGCAGCGGGACAGGGGAAATATCGGTCGCGGACGAGCAGTACTTC
CDR3 protein: CASSGTGEISVADEQYF

clone size: -
D gene: -
J gene: TRBJ1-5
V gene: TRBV7-9
CDR3 DNA: TGTGCCAGCAGTCTCTCGGTTCTCGGGCCCCAGCATTTT
CDR3 protein: CASSLSVLGPQHF

clone size: -
D gene: -
J gene: TRBJ2-3
V gene: TRBV14
CDR3 DNA: TGTGCCAGCAGCCAAGATAATGTCACTTCGCTAAGGCGGGCAGATACGCAGTATTTT
CDR3 protein: CASSQDNVTSLRRADTQYF

clone size: -
D gene: -
J gene: TRBJ2-5
V gene: TRBV19
CDR3 DNA: TGTGCCAGTAGTGCGGACTACCTAATATATTACTTC
CDR3 protein: CASSADYLIYYF

clone size: -
D gene: -
J gene: TRBJ2-1
V gene: TRBV18
CDR3 DNA: TGTGCCAGCTCACCACGAGGAGAAGGCGGGCAGTTCTTC
CDR3 protein: CASSPRGEGGQFF

clone size: -
D gene: -
J gene: TRBJ2-7
V gene: TRBV11-1
CDR3 DNA: TGTGCCAGCAGCCACTCACGCGAGGGTAGTGACGAGCAGTACTTC
CDR3 protein: CASSHSREGSDEQYF

clone size: -
D gene: TRBD2
J gene: TRBJ2-5
V gene: TRBV28
CDR3 DNA: TGTGCCAGCCTAGGGCCCGCGGGGGGCCGGGAGACCCAGTACTTC
CDR3 protein: CASLGPAGGRETQYF

clone size: -
D gene: -
J gene: TRBJ1-2
V gene: TRBV29-1
CDR3 DNA: TGCAGCGTTGTCCTTGGGGGGCGGAGTGGCTACACCTTC
CDR3 protein: CSVVLGGRSGYTF

clone size: -
D gene: -
J gene: TRBJ1-2
V gene: TRBV7-9
CDR3 DNA: TGTGCCAGCAGCTTAGTAGGGCAGGAGCAAATACATGGCTACACCTTC
CDR3 protein: CASSLVGQEQIHGYTF

clone size: -
D gene: -
J gene: TRBJ2-3
V gene: TRBV7-9
CDR3 DNA: TGTGCCAGCAGCCCCACTAGTGGGGGGGCATTAGATACGCAGTATTTT
CDR3 protein: CASSPTSGGALDTQYF